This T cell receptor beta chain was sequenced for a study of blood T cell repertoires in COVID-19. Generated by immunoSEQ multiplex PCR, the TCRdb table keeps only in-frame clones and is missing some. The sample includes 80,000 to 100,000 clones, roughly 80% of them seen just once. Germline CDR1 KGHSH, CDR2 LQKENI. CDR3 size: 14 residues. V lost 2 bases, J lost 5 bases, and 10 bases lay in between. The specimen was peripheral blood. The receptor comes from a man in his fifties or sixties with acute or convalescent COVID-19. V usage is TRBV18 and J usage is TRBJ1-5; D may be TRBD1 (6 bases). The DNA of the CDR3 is TGTGCCAGCTCACCAGACAGGACATATCAGCCCCAGCATTTT. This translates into CASSPDRTYQPQHF.